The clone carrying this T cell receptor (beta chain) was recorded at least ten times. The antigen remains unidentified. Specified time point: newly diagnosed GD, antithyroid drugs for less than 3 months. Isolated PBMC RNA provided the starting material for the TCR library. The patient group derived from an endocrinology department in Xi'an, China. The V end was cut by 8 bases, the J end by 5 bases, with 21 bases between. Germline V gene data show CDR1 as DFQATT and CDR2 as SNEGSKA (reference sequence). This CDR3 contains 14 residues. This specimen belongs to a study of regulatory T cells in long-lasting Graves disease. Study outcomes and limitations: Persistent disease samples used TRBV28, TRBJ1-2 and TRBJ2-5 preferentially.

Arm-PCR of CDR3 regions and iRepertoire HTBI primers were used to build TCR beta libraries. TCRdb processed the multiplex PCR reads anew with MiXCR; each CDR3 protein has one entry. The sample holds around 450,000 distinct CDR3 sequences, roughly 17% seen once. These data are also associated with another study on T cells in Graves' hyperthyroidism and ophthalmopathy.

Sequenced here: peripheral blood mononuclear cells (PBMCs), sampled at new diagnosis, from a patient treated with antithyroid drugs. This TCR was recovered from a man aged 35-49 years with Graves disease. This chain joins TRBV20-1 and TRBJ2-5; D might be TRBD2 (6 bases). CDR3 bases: TGCAGTCCGACAGAGACCTTCCGGGAGGAGACCCAGTACTTC. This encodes CSPTETFREETQYF.